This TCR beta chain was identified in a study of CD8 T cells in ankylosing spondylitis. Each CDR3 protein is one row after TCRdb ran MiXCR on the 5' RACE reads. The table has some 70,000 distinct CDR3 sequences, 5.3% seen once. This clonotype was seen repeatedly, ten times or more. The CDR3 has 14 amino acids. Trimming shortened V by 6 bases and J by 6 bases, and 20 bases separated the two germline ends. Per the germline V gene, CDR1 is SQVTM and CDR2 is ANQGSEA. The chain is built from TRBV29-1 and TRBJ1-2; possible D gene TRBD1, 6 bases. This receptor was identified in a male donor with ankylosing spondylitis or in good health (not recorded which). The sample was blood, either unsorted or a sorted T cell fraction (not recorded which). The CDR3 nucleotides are TGCAGCGTCCTACAGGGTTCCATGGGCGATGGCTACACCTTC. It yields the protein CSVLQGSMGDGYTF.